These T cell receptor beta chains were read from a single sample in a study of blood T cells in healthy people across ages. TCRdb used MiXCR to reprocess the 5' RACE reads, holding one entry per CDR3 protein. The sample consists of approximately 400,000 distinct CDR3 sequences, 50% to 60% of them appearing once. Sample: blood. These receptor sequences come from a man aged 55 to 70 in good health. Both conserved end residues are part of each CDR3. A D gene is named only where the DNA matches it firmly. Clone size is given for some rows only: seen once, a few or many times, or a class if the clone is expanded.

DNA: TGTGCCAGCAGTTCCTGGGACAGATCCTACGAGCAGTACTTC
CDR3: CASSSWDRSYEQYF
length: 14
D: TRBD1
V: TRBV6-2/TRBV6-3
J: TRBJ2-7
size: few

DNA: TGTGCCAGCAGCAAAGCGCGAAGGACAGGGGGGTCGGGTGGCAATCAGCCCCAGCATTTT
CDR3: CASSKARRTGGSGGNQPQHF
length: 20
D: NA
V: TRBV21-1
J: TRBJ1-5
size: NA

DNA: TGTGCCAGCAGCTCTGAAGCGCGGGAGCGCCTCCTCACAGATACGCAGTATTTT
CDR3: CASSSEARERLLTDTQYF
length: 18
D: TRBD2
V: TRBV3-1
J: TRBJ2-3
size: NA

DNA: TGTGCCACCAGTGAAACCGGGACTAACACCGGGGAGCTGTTTTTT
CDR3: CATSETGTNTGELFF
length: 15
D: NA
V: TRBV24-1
J: TRBJ2-2
size: NA

DNA: TGTGCCAGCAGGGCGGACAGTAGTACCTACGAGCAGTACTTC
CDR3: CASRADSSTYEQYF
length: 14
D: NA
V: TRBV6-5
J: TRBJ2-7
size: few

DNA: TGTGCCAGCAGTGTATTCGACAGGGGGCAAGAGACCCAGTACTTC
CDR3: CASSVFDRGQETQYF
length: 15
D: TRBD1
V: TRBV2
J: TRBJ2-5
size: NA

DNA: TGTGCCAGCAGATCCCCCGTAGATACGCAGTATTTT
CDR3: CASRSPVDTQYF
length: 12
D: NA
V: TRBV6-5
J: TRBJ2-3
size: few

DNA: TGTGCCAGCAGTTCTGGGGGAGGGCGGGATACGCAGTATTTT
CDR3: CASSSGGGRDTQYF
length: 14
D: TRBD2
V: TRBV28
J: TRBJ2-3
size: NA

DNA: TGTGCCACCAGTCTGGCAGGGGCGGGAGATACGCAGTATTTT
CDR3: CATSLAGAGDTQYF
length: 14
D: NA
V: TRBV24-1
J: TRBJ2-3
size: few

DNA: TGTGCCAGCAGCGCATTCGGGACTAGCGGGGCCTACGAGCAGTACTTC
CDR3: CASSAFGTSGAYEQYF
length: 16
D: TRBD2
V: TRBV7-2
J: TRBJ2-7
size: NA

DNA: TGTGCCAGCAGGTGGAGTCGGGGAACAGATACGCAGTATTTT
CDR3: CASRWSRGTDTQYF
length: 14
D: NA
V: TRBV28
J: TRBJ2-3
size: NA

DNA: TGCAGCGTGACCGGGCCTCAAGGCGAGCAGTACTTC
CDR3: CSVTGPQGEQYF
length: 12
D: NA
V: TRBV29-1
J: TRBJ2-7
size: few

DNA: TGCAGTGCTTATTCCCCAGACACCATACACTACGAGCAGTACTTC
CDR3: CSAYSPDTIHYEQYF
length: 15
D: NA
V: TRBV20-1
J: TRBJ2-7
size: few

DNA: TGTGCCAGCAGCTTAGGCGCGGGTGGCTACACCTTC
CDR3: CASSLGAGGYTF
length: 12
D: NA
V: TRBV7-2
J: TRBJ1-2
size: many

DNA: TGCAGTGCTAACCCGGGACTCCGCACAGATACGCAGTATTTT
CDR3: CSANPGLRTDTQYF
length: 14
D: NA
V: TRBV20-1
J: TRBJ2-3
size: NA

DNA: TGCAGCGTGGGACTAGCCGAGTACCAAGAGACCCAGTACTTC
CDR3: CSVGLAEYQETQYF
length: 14
D: TRBD2
V: TRBV29-1
J: TRBJ2-5
size: NA

DNA: TGTGCCAGCTCACGGACAGGGGAGAACACTGAAGCTTTCTTT
CDR3: CASSRTGENTEAFF
length: 14
D: TRBD1
V: TRBV18
J: TRBJ1-1
size: few

DNA: TGTGCCAGCAGCTTGAAAAGGGGGCTGGGCAATGAGCAGTACTTC
CDR3: CASSLKRGLGNEQYF
length: 15
D: TRBD1
V: TRBV7-2
J: TRBJ2-5
size: NA

DNA: TGTGCCAGCAGCTGGTGGGGGCCAGGCAACTACGAGCAGTACTTC
CDR3: CASSWWGPGNYEQYF
length: 15
D: NA
V: TRBV5-4
J: TRBJ2-7
size: NA

DNA: TGTGCCAGTAGCCGCTTACCCGGACAGGGGGCTATTTATGGCTACACCTTC
CDR3: CASSRLPGQGAIYGYTF
length: 17
D: TRBD1
V: TRBV19
J: TRBJ1-2
size: NA

DNA: TGTGCCATCAGTTCTATGGTGAGCGGGAGCTTCGACGAGCAGTACTTC
CDR3: CAISSMVSGSFDEQYF
length: 16
D: TRBD2
V: TRBV10-3
J: TRBJ2-7
size: few

DNA: TGTGCCAGCAGAGACAGGGGCGGGCACGAGCAGTACTTC
CDR3: CASRDRGGHEQYF
length: 13
D: TRBD1
V: TRBV28
J: TRBJ2-7
size: many

DNA: TGTGCCATCAGTTGGCGGGGGGGCCCCTACGAGCAGTACTTC
CDR3: CAISWRGGPYEQYF
length: 14
D: TRBD2
V: TRBV2
J: TRBJ2-7
size: NA

DNA: TGTGCCAGCAGTTGGGGCCTCAATCAGCCCCAGCATTTT
CDR3: CASSWGLNQPQHF
length: 13
D: NA
V: TRBV6-2/TRBV6-3
J: TRBJ1-5
size: NA

DNA: TGCAGTGCTAGGTTCAGGGGAGAGACCCAGTACTTC
CDR3: CSARFRGETQYF
length: 12
D: NA
V: TRBV20-1
J: TRBJ2-5
size: few

DNA: TGCAGTGCCCCTAGCGGGCCGGTCTACAATGAGCAGTTCTTC
CDR3: CSAPSGPVYNEQFF
length: 14
D: TRBD2
V: TRBV20-1
J: TRBJ2-1
size: few

DNA: TGTGCCAGCAGCTCTGGGACAGGCCAGGCAGCCAAAAACATTCAGTACTTC
CDR3: CASSSGTGQAAKNIQYF
length: 17
D: TRBD1
V: TRBV7-9
J: TRBJ2-4
size: NA

DNA: TGCAGTGCTAGAGACGGAAGCAAGCCGGATGAGCAGTTCTTC
CDR3: CSARDGSKPDEQFF
length: 14
D: NA
V: TRBV20-1
J: TRBJ2-1
size: NA

DNA: TGCAGTGCATCGACTAGCGGGGTGGCCCAGTACTTC
CDR3: CSASTSGVAQYF
length: 12
D: TRBD2
V: TRBV20-1
J: TRBJ2-5
size: few

DNA: TGTGCCAGCAGTTCATCTCTACAGGGCCGGAGCTCCTACAATGAGCAGTACTTC
CDR3: CASSSSLQGRSSYNEQYF
length: 18
D: NA
V: TRBV28
J: TRBJ2-7
size: NA

DNA: TGTGCCAGCAGTTACGGCGGGGGGAATCAAGAGACCCAGTACTTC
CDR3: CASSYGGGNQETQYF
length: 15
D: TRBD2
V: TRBV6-6
J: TRBJ2-5
size: many

DNA: TGTGCCAGCAGCCCTCCCGTGGATGGTGCTTTCTTT
CDR3: CASSPPVDGAFF
length: 12
D: NA
V: TRBV7-9
J: TRBJ1-1
size: NA

DNA: TGTGCCAGCAGTGTCCATTCTTTCGGGGCGGGCGTCGATCACGAGCAGTACTTC
CDR3: CASSVHSFGAGVDHEQYF
length: 18
D: NA
V: TRBV6-1
J: TRBJ2-7
size: NA

DNA: TGTGCCAGCAGCCCAGCGGGCGGGGGCACAGATACGCAGTATTTT
CDR3: CASSPAGGGTDTQYF
length: 15
D: NA
V: TRBV11-2
J: TRBJ2-3
size: NA

DNA: TGTGCCAGCACCCCGTTAGGGACTAGCAGCACAGATACGCAGTATTTT
CDR3: CASTPLGTSSTDTQYF
length: 16
D: TRBD2
V: TRBV6-2/TRBV6-3
J: TRBJ2-3
size: few

DNA: TGCAGCGTTGAATCGTTTCTCGGAACAGAGACCCAGTACTTC
CDR3: CSVESFLGTETQYF
length: 14
D: NA
V: TRBV29-1
J: TRBJ2-5
size: NA

DNA: TGTGCCAGAACGGGCAGGACCTATGGCTACACCTTC
CDR3: CARTGRTYGYTF
length: 12
D: NA
V: TRBV13
J: TRBJ1-2
size: few

DNA: TGTGCCAGCAGCCAAGACCTGGTAAAGCGGGAGGGCGGAGGAGATACGCAGTATTTT
CDR3: CASSQDLVKREGGGDTQYF
length: 19
D: TRBD2
V: TRBV4-2
J: TRBJ2-3
size: NA

DNA: TGTGCCAGCAGTTTGGCCAAGGGGGGGCCGGGAGCCTACAATGAGCAGTTCTTC
CDR3: CASSLAKGGPGAYNEQFF
length: 18
D: NA
V: TRBV27
J: TRBJ2-1
size: few

DNA: TGCGCCAGCAGCCAACACCGTGTCCAGGGCGAGCAGTTCTTC
CDR3: CASSQHRVQGEQFF
length: 14
D: NA
V: TRBV4-3
J: TRBJ2-1
size: NA